Below, one T cell receptor beta chain is given with its context. The antigen is unknown. J was trimmed by 5 bases and V by 5 bases; bases with no gene match: 8. Germline V gene sequence: CDR1 MDHEN, CDR2 SYDVKM. This CDR3 comprises 16 residues. This sample stems from a study of T cells in localized non-small cell lung cancer. Study results and limitations: Detection in adjacent lung was observed for a median roughly 57 of the top 100 tumor clones. An association was observed between higher blood T cell density and longer overall survival. Because researchers sequenced only one region of the tumor, heterogeneity is still possible. Uninvolved adjacent lung showed higher T cell clonality than tumor.

Using immunoSEQ multiplex PCR, the repertoire was profiled, and TCRdb retains in-frame clones only, with some absent. In the table there are under 35,000 clones, approximately 92% of which are singletons. The rearrangement uses TRBV28 and TRBJ2-5, with 13 bases fitting TRBD2. This sample comprised peripheral blood mononuclear cells, obtained before any cancer treatment. This receptor was obtained from a woman aged 35 to 70 with stage III lung adenocarcinoma. The CDR3 coding sequence is TGTGCCAGCAGTATCCAGGGACTAGCGGGACGGGAGACCCAGTACTTC. It yields the protein CASSIQGLAGRETQYF.